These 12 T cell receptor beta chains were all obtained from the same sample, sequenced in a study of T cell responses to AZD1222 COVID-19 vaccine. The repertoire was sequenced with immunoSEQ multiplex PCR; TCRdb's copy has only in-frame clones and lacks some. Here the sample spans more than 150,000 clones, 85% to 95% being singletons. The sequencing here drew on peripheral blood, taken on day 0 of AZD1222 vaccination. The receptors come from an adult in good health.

CDR3 sequence (DNA): TGTGCCAGCACCCGCCCAGGGGTCTCCTACAATGAGCAGTTCTTC. Its translation is CASTRPGVSYNEQFF. The chain links TRBV5-4 to TRBJ2-1, with D maybe TRBD1 (6 bases). The germline V and J ends were trimmed by 6 bases and 0 bases, with 13 bases remaining between them. Germline V gene lookup returns CDR1 SGHNT and CDR2 YYREEE (reference sequence). The CDR3 is made up of 15 amino acids.

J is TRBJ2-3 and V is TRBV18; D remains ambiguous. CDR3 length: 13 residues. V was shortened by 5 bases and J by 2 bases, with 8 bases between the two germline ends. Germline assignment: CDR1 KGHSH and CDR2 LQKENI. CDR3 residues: CASSTATTDTQYF. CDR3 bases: TGTGCCAGCTCAACGGCCACCACAGATACGCAGTATTTT.

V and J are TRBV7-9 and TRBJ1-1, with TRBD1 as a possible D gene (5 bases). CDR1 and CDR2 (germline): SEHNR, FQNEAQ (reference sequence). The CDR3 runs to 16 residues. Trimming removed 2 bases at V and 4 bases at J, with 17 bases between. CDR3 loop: CASSLYLGALSTEAFF. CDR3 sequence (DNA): TGTGCCAGCAGCTTATATCTTGGGGCGCTGAGCACTGAAGCTTTCTTT.

The CDR3 here is CASSPFSPGQGGSPLHF. The CDR3 bases are TGTGCCAGCAGTCCGTTTTCTCCGGGACAGGGAGGTTCACCCCTCCACTTT. This rearrangement joins TRBV6-6 to TRBJ1-6, with TRBD1 matching 9 bases. After removal of 5 bases from V and 9 bases from J, the junction contained 14 bases not matched to a gene. Germline-derived CDR1 and CDR2 are MNHNY and SVGAGI (reference sequence). The CDR3 is 17 residues long.

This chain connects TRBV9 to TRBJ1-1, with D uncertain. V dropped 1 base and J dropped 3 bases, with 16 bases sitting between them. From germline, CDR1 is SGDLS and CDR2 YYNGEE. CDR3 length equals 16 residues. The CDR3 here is CASSVLSGRFDTEAFF. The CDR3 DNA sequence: TGTGCCAGCAGCGTATTATCTGGGAGGTTCGACACTGAAGCTTTCTTT. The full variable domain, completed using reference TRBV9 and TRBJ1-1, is DSGVTQTPKHLITATGQRVTLRCSPRSGDLSVYWYQQSLDQGLQFLIQYYNGEERAKGNILERFSAQQFPDLHSELNLSSLELGDSALYFCASSVLSGRFDTEAFFGQGTRLTVV.

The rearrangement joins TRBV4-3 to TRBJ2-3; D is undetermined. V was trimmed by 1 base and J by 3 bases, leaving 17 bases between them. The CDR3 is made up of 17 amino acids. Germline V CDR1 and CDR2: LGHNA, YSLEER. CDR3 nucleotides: TGCGCCAGCAGCCAAGTCGTGTGGGTCCCCGAAACAGATACGCAGTATTTT. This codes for CASSQVVWVPETDTQYF.

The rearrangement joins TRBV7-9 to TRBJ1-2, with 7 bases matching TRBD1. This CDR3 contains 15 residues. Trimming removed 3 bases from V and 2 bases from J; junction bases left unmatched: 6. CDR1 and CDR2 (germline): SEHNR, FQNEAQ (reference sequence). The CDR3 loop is CASSFGGGPNYGYTF. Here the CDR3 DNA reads TGTGCCAGCAGCTTTGGAGGGGGCCCGAACTATGGCTACACCTTC.

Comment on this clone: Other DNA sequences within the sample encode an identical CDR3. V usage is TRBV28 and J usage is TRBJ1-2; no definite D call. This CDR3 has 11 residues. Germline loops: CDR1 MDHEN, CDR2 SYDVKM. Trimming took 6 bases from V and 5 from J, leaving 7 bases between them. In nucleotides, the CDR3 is TGTGCCAGCAGCGGGGATTATGGCTACACCTTC. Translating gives CASSGDYGYTF.

The chain's CDR3 is CASSSTGPLPQLDSPLHF. CDR3 nucleotides: TGCGCCAGCAGTTCGACAGGACCCCTCCCTCAATTAGATTCACCCCTCCACTTT. The chain joins TRBV23-1 to TRBJ1-6; possibly TRBD1 for D (6 bases). TRBV23-1 falls under the ORF class, with uncertain function. The V end was cut by 5 bases, the J end by 8 bases, with 25 bases between. This CDR3 contains 18 residues.

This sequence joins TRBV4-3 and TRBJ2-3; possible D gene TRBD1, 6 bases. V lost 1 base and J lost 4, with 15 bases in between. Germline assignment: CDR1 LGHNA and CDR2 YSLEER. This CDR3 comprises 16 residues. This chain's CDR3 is CASSQGVVGASDTQYF. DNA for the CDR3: TGCGCCAGCAGCCAAGGTGTAGTGGGGGCCTCAGATACGCAGTATTTT.

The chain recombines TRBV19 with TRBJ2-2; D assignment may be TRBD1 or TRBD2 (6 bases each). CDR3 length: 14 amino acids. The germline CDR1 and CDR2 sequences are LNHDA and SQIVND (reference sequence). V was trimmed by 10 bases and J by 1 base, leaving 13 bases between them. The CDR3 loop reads CATSGALNTGELFF. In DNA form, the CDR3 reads TGTGCCACCTCGGGGGCTTTGAACACCGGGGAGCTGTTTTTT.

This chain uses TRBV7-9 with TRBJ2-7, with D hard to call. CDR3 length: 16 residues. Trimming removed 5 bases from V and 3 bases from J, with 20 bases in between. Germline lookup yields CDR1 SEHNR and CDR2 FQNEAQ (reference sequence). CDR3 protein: CASSLKVNGPIYEQYV. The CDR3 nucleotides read TGTGCCAGCAGCCTAAAGGTCAACGGGCCCATCTACGAGCAGTACGTC.